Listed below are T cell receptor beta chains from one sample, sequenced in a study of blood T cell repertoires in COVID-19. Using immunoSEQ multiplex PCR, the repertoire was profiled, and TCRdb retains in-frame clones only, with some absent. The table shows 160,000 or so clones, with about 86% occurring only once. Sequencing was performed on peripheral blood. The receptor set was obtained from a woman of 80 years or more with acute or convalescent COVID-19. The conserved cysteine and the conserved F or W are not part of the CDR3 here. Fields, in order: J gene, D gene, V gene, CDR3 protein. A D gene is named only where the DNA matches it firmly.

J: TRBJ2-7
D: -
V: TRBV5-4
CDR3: ASSLAGRGREQY

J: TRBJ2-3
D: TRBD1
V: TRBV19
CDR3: ASSIIGTAIGTGQGVKDTQY

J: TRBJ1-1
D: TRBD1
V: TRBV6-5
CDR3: ASSYTKTGSAEAF

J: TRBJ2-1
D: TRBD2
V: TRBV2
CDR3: ASSRRRLAGVMEVQYNEQF

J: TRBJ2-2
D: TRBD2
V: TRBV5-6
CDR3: ASSRRTSGSITGELF

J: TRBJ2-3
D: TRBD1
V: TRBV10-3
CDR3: AISDKQGSTDTQY

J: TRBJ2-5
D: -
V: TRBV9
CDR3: ASSSSALGAQY

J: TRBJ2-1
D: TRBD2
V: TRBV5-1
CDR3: ASSWGRLAGGNSYNEQF

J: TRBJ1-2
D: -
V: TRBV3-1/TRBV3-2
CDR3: ASSQLTGSGGYT

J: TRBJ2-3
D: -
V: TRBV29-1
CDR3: SADNSGSDTQY

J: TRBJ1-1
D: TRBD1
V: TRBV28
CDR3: ASRGTGGWTEAF

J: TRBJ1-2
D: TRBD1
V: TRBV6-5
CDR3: ASSYSGDRGTYGYT

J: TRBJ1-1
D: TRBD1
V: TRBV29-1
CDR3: SVEVSERDRGWGTEAF

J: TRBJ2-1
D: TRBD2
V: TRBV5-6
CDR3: ASSAKLAGVLNEQF

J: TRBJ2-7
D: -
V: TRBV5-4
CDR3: ASSLGLGREQY

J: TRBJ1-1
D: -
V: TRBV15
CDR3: ATSRDPGRRGTEAF

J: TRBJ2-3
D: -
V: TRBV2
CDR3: ASRRDGGSTDTQY

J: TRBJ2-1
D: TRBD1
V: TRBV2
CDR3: ASRRDRGQYNEQF

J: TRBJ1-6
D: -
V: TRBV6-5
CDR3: ASSRTEYSPLH

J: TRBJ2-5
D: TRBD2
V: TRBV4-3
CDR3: ASSPRVAGGPEETQY

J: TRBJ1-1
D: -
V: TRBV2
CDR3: ASSERGGTEAF

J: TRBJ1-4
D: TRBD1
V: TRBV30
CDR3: AWSDDRGQTNEKLF

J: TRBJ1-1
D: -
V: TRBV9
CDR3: ASSFGGNTEAF

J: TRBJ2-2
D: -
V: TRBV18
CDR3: ASSRRAVMVAGELF

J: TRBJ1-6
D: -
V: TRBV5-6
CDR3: ASSYRGISDNSPLH

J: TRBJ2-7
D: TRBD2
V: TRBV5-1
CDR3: ASSPLAGGNYEQY

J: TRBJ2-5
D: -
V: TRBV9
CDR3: ASSVGTMEETQY

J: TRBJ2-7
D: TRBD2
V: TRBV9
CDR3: ASSVAGLAGVLGHEQY

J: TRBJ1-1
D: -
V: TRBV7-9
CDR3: ASSLDRTPLNTEAF

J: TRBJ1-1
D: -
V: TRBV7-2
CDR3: ASSLIAGVAF

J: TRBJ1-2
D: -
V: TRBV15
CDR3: ATSQPAAGYT

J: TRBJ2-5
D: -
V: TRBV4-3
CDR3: ASSQGLDPETQY

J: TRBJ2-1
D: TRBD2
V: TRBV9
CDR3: ASSSRTSMNEQF

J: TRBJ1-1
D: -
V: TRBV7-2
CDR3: ASSETQGTEAF

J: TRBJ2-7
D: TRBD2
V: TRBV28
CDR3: ASSLIAGVGEQY

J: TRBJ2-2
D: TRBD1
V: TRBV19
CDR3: ASSSDRAGELF

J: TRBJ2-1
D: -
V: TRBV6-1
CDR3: ASSAPGTAQNNEQF

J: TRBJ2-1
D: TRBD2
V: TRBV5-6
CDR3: ASSRPGLAGSEQF

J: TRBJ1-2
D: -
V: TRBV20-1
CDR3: SASSDNGYT

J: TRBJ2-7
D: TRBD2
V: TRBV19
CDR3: ASSNRTSGLYEQY

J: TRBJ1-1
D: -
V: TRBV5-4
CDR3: ASSTGEEGTEAF

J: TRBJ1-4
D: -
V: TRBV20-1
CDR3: SASLGESTNEKLF

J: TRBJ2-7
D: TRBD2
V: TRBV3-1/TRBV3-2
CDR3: ASSLRTSGGASEQY

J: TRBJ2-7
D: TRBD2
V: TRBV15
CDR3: ATSRFGRTSGYEQY

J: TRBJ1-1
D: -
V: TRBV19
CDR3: ASSKGRVNTEAF

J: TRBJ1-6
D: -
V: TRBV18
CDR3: ASSPGANSPLH

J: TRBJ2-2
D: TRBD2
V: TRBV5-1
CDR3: ASSLKTSGSGTGELF

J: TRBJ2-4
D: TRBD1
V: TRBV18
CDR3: ASSPIAQGTNIQY

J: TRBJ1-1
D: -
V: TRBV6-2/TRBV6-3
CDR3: ASSLYRDTEAF